Listed below are T cell receptor beta chains from one sample, sequenced in a study of shared clonotypes between healthy human individuals. Profiling relied on immunoSEQ multiplex PCR, and the TCRdb table lists in-frame clones only, not all of them. This repertoire shows roughly 1,500,000 clones, 97% to 99% found once; its top ten account for around 0.33%. The material sequenced was naive CD4+ T cells sorted from blood. These receptors were collected from a man aged 25 to 40 in good health. CDR3s include the opening cysteine and the closing phenylalanine or tryptophan. The order of the fields is J gene, clone size, D gene, V gene, CDR3 length, CDR3 protein, CDR3 DNA. The D gene is left open where the match is weak. For some rows the clone size is stated as once, few or many, or as a class when expanded; others skip it.

TRBJ2-5 | - | - | TRBV5-8 | 14 | CASTKGGRLETQYF | TGTGCCAGCACAAAAGGAGGACGTTTAGAGACCCAGTACTTC
TRBJ2-2 | - | - | TRBV18 | 15 | CASSPFLGNTGELFF | TGTGCCAGCTCACCCTTTTTGGGGAACACCGGGGAGCTGTTTTTT
TRBJ2-2 | once | TRBD1 | TRBV5-8 | 18 | CASSWDRGPTANTGELFF | TGTGCCAGCAGCTGGGACAGGGGGCCTACCGCGAACACCGGGGAGCTGTTTTTT
TRBJ1-4 | - | TRBD1 | TRBV18 | 14 | CASSRDRGEEKLFF | TGTGCCAGCTCACGCGACAGGGGTGAAGAAAAACTGTTTTTT
TRBJ2-1 | - | TRBD2 | TRBV7-9 | 16 | CASSLIGLAGVNEQFF | TGTGCCAGCAGCTTGATTGGACTAGCGGGAGTCAATGAGCAGTTCTTC
TRBJ2-7 | - | TRBD1 | TRBV6-5 | 16 | CASSYRGTGVSPEQYF | TGTGCCAGCAGTTACCGCGGGACAGGGGTCTCCCCCGAGCAGTACTTC
TRBJ2-5 | - | TRBD1 | TRBV5-3 | 16 | CARSSRYTGDPETQYF | TGTGCCAGAAGCTCCCGCTATACAGGGGATCCGGAGACCCAGTACTTC
TRBJ1-1 | - | - | TRBV6-1 | 13 | CATYQNAPGTAFF | TGTGCCACCTACCAGAACGCCCCCGGGACAGCTTTCTTT
TRBJ1-1 | - | TRBD1 | TRBV29-1 | 11 | CSGRGQGEAFF | TGCAGCGGGAGGGGACAGGGTGAAGCTTTCTTT
TRBJ1-3 | - | - | TRBV4-1 | 15 | CASSPTELSGNTIYF | TGCGCCAGCAGTCCCACTGAGCTCTCTGGAAACACCATATATTTT
TRBJ2-7 | once | TRBD1 | TRBV6-6 | 13 | CASSYRGPNEQYF | TGTGCCAGCAGTTACAGGGGGCCGAACGAGCAGTACTTC
TRBJ1-5 | - | - | TRBV5-4 | 12 | CASSLPMQPQHF | TGTGCCAGCAGCTTACCCATGCAGCCCCAGCATTTT
TRBJ2-5 | - | - | TRBV7-3 | 16 | CASSLGLGQAEETQYF | TGTGCCAGCAGCTTAGGTCTGGGGCAGGCGGAAGAGACCCAGTACTTC
TRBJ2-3 | - | - | TRBV30 | 14 | CAWINSQATDTQYF | TGTGCCTGGATCAACAGCCAAGCCACAGATACGCAGTATTTT